Listed below are T cell receptor beta chains from one sample, sequenced in a study of T cell repertoires in cytomegalovirus infection. From the reads, TCRdb called clonotypes with MiXCR, one entry per CDR3 protein. The sample gives about 680,000 distinct CDR3 sequences, approximately 24% of which show up once; approximately 8% is in the top ten. Sequencing used CD8+ T cells from PBMCs. The source is a human donor in good health (CMV status not recorded). Some clones in this sample may be carry-over from other donors' samples. CDR3s include the opening cysteine and the closing phenylalanine or tryptophan. A D gene is named only where the DNA matches it firmly. Rows may omit the clone size; those that give it use once, few, many or a size class.

>TRBJ2-3|TRBV27|many|NA
TGTGCCAGCAGCTTAGGGGACACAGATACGCAGTATTTT
CASSLGDTDTQYF
>TRBJ2-1|TRBV6-2/TRBV6-3|few|TRBD2
TGTGCCAGCAGAAAGGGGCTAGCGGGGTATTACAATGAGCAGTTCTTC
CASRKGLAGYYNEQFF
>TRBJ2-3|TRBV4-3|NA|NA
TGCGCCAGCAGCCAGGACACCGTGGCAGATACGCAGTATTTT
CASSQDTVADTQYF
>TRBJ2-6|TRBV5-6|few|TRBD1
TGTGCCAGCAGCTTCGCCGGGACAGGGCCCTCTGGGGCCAACGTCCTGACTTTC
CASSFAGTGPSGANVLTF
>TRBJ1-1|TRBV7-6|many|NA
TGTGCCAGCAGGTCAACCCAGGGCGGGAACACTGAAGCTTTCTTT
CASRSTQGGNTEAFF
>TRBJ1-2|TRBV10-3|few|NA
TGTGCCATCAGTGAGTCGAAAGGGGGGGGGGGGCCAAGATCCTATGGCTACACCTTC
CAISESKGGGGPRSYGYTF
>TRBJ2-1|TRBV4-3|NA|TRBD1
TGCGCCAGCAGCCAGGCCCGGGACAGGGATTACAATGAGCAGTTCTTC
CASSQARDRDYNEQFF
>TRBJ1-2|TRBV20-1|few|NA
TGCAGTGCTAGAACGGTCACCTATGGCTACACCTTC
CSARTVTYGYTF
>TRBJ2-1|TRBV6-2/TRBV6-3|many|TRBD2
TGTGCCAGCAGTTACTCGACTGCTAGCGGGACGAGCTCCTACAATGAGCAGTTCTTC
CASSYSTASGTSSYNEQFF
>TRBJ2-2|TRBV28|NA|NA
TGTGCCAGCAGTCTCACAGGGTGGGAGCTGTTTTTT
CASSLTGWELFF
>TRBJ2-1|TRBV19|NA|NA
TGTGCCAGTAGTATAGATGGATATGAGCAGTTCTTC
CASSIDGYEQFF
>TRBJ2-4|TRBV7-9|many|TRBD1
TGTGCCAGCAGCTTAGCGGACAGGGGGATAGCCAAAAACATTCAGTACTTC
CASSLADRGIAKNIQYF
>TRBJ2-5|TRBV5-4|NA|NA
TGTGCCAGCACCCGATCTGGCGACCTCGGACAGACCCAGTACTTC
CASTRSGDLGQTQYF
>TRBJ2-7|TRBV13|NA|NA
TGTGCCAGCAGCTTTGTCGGGCGGGCCACATACGAGCAGTACTTC
CASSFVGRATYEQYF
>TRBJ1-2|TRBV11-2|few|TRBD1
TGTGCCAGCAGCCCCTGGATGACAGGGGTGGGCTACACCTTC
CASSPWMTGVGYTF
>TRBJ1-1|TRBV29-1|few|NA
TGCAGCGTTGAGGACACCAACACTGAAGCTTTCTTT
CSVEDTNTEAFF
>TRBJ2-1|TRBV6-5|few|NA
TGTGCCAGCAGTTACGTACGGGGGTTATACAATGAGCAGTTCTTC
CASSYVRGLYNEQFF
>TRBJ2-2|TRBV6-2/TRBV6-3|NA|NA
TGTGCCAGCAGTGAAATCCGGGATCAAGCCGGGGAGCTGTTTTTT
CASSEIRDQAGELFF
>TRBJ1-6|TRBV9|NA|NA
TGTGCCAGCAGCGATGCAGGGGACGATTCACCCCTCCACTTT
CASSDAGDDSPLHF
>TRBJ2-7|TRBV6-1|many|NA
TGTGCCAGCAGTGAAGCGATGGGCACTTACGAGCAGTACTTC
CASSEAMGTYEQYF
>TRBJ2-7|TRBV7-6|few|NA
TGTGCCAGCAGCCAGGCAGGACAGCCCTACGAGCAGTACTTC
CASSQAGQPYEQYF
>TRBJ2-7|TRBV20-1|few|NA
TGCAGTGCAAGGCCCCAGGGCTACGAGCAGTACTTC
CSARPQGYEQYF
>TRBJ2-3|TRBV5-5|NA|NA
TGTGCCAGCAGTTTCTACCCCGGGCCTGGAGATACGCAGTATTTT
CASSFYPGPGDTQYF
>TRBJ2-3|TRBV6-2/TRBV6-3|many|NA
TGTGCCAGCACCTTGGAGGGGGCTGGCACAGATACGCAGTATTTT
CASTLEGAGTDTQYF
>TRBJ2-1|TRBV9|NA|TRBD2
TGTGCCAGCAGACCGCCTAGCGGGGGGGCCAATGAGCAGTTCTTC
CASRPPSGGANEQFF
>TRBJ2-1|TRBV14|few|TRBD1
TGTGCCAGCAGCCAAGTTTTCAGACAGGGGAAGTTCTTC
CASSQVFRQGKFF
>TRBJ2-7|TRBV7-9|few|TRBD1
TGTGCCAGCAGCTACGGACAGGGGCGCGAGCAGTACTTC
CASSYGQGREQYF
>TRBJ1-1|TRBV6-6|once|TRBD1
TGTGCCAGCAGTTCCCATGGGACAGGGAACACTGAAGCTTTCTTT
CASSSHGTGNTEAFF
>TRBJ2-1|TRBV15|few|NA
TGTGCCACCAGCAGAGGTGTCCCCAATGAGCAGTTCTTC
CATSRGVPNEQFF
>TRBJ1-5|TRBV29-1|NA|NA
TGCAGCGTGAAAGACCAGGGTGGTCAGCCCCAGCATTTT
CSVKDQGGQPQHF
>TRBJ2-1|TRBV7-6|many|TRBD2
TGTGCCAGCAGCACTACTAGCGGGTTTTTTGAACCCCGCTACAATGAGCAGTTCTTC
CASSTTSGFFEPRYNEQFF
>TRBJ2-2|TRBV6-5|few|TRBD2
TGTGCCAGCAGTTATGAGGCGGGGGGCGCCGGGGAGCTGTTTTTT
CASSYEAGGAGELFF
>TRBJ2-1|TRBV29-1|NA|NA
TGCAGCGTTCGGTTCGGGACCGGGATTCGCCTTTACAATGAGCAGTTCTTC
CSVRFGTGIRLYNEQFF
>TRBJ1-2|TRBV14|NA|NA
TGTGCCAGCAGCCAAATTCCGCCCGACAGCTCACATGGCTACACCTTC
CASSQIPPDSSHGYTF
>TRBJ2-7|TRBV2|few|NA
TGTGCCAGCAGTGAGGTGCCCGGGCAGTACTTC
CASSEVPGQYF
>TRBJ1-2|TRBV11-1|many|NA
TGTGCCAGCAGCGACCAGTGGTATGGCTACACCTTC
CASSDQWYGYTF
>TRBJ2-1|TRBV7-4|NA|NA
TGTGCCAGCAGCCATTTTGGGGCAGGGTGGTACAATGAGCAGTTCTTC
CASSHFGAGWYNEQFF
>TRBJ1-1|TRBV27|NA|NA
TGTGCCAGCAGTTTATCTAAGGGTCGGAACACTGAAGCTTTCTTT
CASSLSKGRNTEAFF
>TRBJ2-2|TRBV2|few|TRBD1
TGTGCCAGCATCTTCCGGGACAGGGGGAAGTCCGGGGAGCTGTTTTTT
CASIFRDRGKSGELFF
>TRBJ2-2|TRBV10-3|few|TRBD2
TGTGCCATCAGTGGAAGGGAAGTGGGGACTACGAACGCCGGGGAGCTGTTTTTT
CAISGREVGTTNAGELFF
>TRBJ2-1|TRBV6-1|NA|TRBD1
TGTGCCAGCAGTGAGACAGGGATTGATGAGCAGTTCTTC
CASSETGIDEQFF
>TRBJ1-6|TRBV7-8|NA|NA
TGTGCCAGCGAGTCGGGGGCTTCTAATTCACCCCTCCACTTT
CASESGASNSPLHF
>TRBJ2-5|TRBV20-1|NA|NA
TGCAGTGCTAGGACCATCCAAGAGACCCAGTACTTC
CSARTIQETQYF
>TRBJ2-3|TRBV7-3|many|TRBD1
TGTGCCAGCAGCCCGACTTACAGGGGCTCCTGGCCAGATACGCAGTATTTT
CASSPTYRGSWPDTQYF
>TRBJ1-2|TRBV15|few|TRBD1
TGTGCCACCAGCAGAGTTGGACAGGGGGCTGGTGGCTACACCTTC
CATSRVGQGAGGYTF
>TRBJ1-1|TRBV7-2|many|TRBD1
TGTGCCAGCAGCTTAGCCGGGACAGAGAACACTGAAGCTTTCTTT
CASSLAGTENTEAFF
>TRBJ1-5|TRBV28|NA|NA
TGTGCCAGCATAAGTGGATGGGATCGGGATCAGCCCCAGCATTTT
CASISGWDRDQPQHF
>TRBJ1-2|TRBV7-9|NA|NA
TGTGTCAGCAGACTTAGTGGCCCCGCAAACGCTAACTATGGCTACACCTTC
CVSRLSGPANANYGYTF
>TRBJ2-4|TRBV7-9|many|NA
TGTGCCAGCAGCTCTCCAGGTGGTTTGGCCAAAAACATTCAGTACTTC
CASSSPGGLAKNIQYF
>TRBJ2-1|TRBV7-6|many|TRBD1
TGTGCCAGCAGCTCGGGACAGAAGAATGAGCAGTTCTTC
CASSSGQKNEQFF
>TRBJ1-4|TRBV27|few|NA
TGTGCCAGCAGTTTATCGCTGGGGGCGGATGAAAAACTGTTTTTT
CASSLSLGADEKLFF
>TRBJ1-4|TRBV28|NA|TRBD1
TGTGCCAGCAGGGAAGACAGGGTTGCTAATGAAAAACTGTTTTTT
CASREDRVANEKLFF
>TRBJ2-5|TRBV12-3/TRBV12-4|few|TRBD1
TGTGCCAGCAGTCGCTCCGGGGGGACAGGGGTTGGGGATCGTGGACAAGAGACCCAGTACTTC
CASSRSGGTGVGDRGQETQYF
>TRBJ1-2|TRBV14|once|NA
TGTGCCAGCAGCCTAGTGGGGGCAGAGGACAATGGCTACACCTTC
CASSLVGAEDNGYTF
>TRBJ2-3|TRBV20-1|NA|TRBD2
TGCAGTGCTAGAGATGGCGGGGGGGGCACAGATACGCAGTATTTT
CSARDGGGGTDTQYF
>TRBJ1-1|TRBV20-1|NA|NA
TGCAGTGCTAGCGGTGGGCTCACTGAAGCTTTCTTT
CSASGGLTEAFF
>TRBJ2-7|TRBV12-3/TRBV12-4|NA|NA
TGTGCCAGCAGTACCGGGACGGAGTGCTACGAGCAGTACTTC
CASSTGTECYEQYF
>TRBJ1-2|TRBV6-1|many|TRBD1
TGTGCCAGCAGTTCCCCCGGGACAGGGGGTAGAAGGGATGGCTACACCTTC
CASSSPGTGGRRDGYTF
>TRBJ2-2|TRBV11-3|many|NA
TGTGCCAGCAGCTTCTACGGGTCTCAGAACACCGGGGAGCTGTTTTTT
CASSFYGSQNTGELFF
>TRBJ1-1|TRBV29-1|NA|NA
TGCAGCGTTAGGGGGAAGAACACTGAAGCTTTCTTT
CSVRGKNTEAFF